This record concerns one T cell receptor beta chain sequence. What it recognizes is unknown. The table came from immunoSEQ multiplex PCR; TCRdb's copy has only in-frame clones and leaves some out. This table holds roughly 58,000 clones, 65% to 85% found once. This entry comes from a study of OX40 agonist ivuxolimab in advanced cancers. About the study: A mean age of around 60 years, range about 20 to 85, was recorded, and over 65% were male. Checkpoint inhibitors had been given previously to over 30% of patients.

Regarding the study as a whole: Compared with CD4+, CD8+ T cells on average had more expanded clones. At 0.1 to 3.0 mg/kg, clonal expansion of CD4+ and CD8+ blood T cells had occurred by week 6.

Here the sequenced sample was CD4+ or CD8+ T cells sorted from blood, taken in a trial of the OX40 agonist ivuxolimab. The receptor was isolated from an adult with an advanced solid tumor such as melanoma, head and neck, liver or kidney cancer.

Written as DNA, the CDR3 is TGTGCCAGCAGTGTACTGGCCGACGAGCAGTTCTTC. The encoded protein is CASSVLADEQFF. The chain has TRBV2 and TRBJ2-1; D unresolved. The germline CDR1 and CDR2 sequences are SNHLY and FYNNEI. The V end lost 4 bases, the J end lost 10 bases, and 11 bases lay between the germline ends. The CDR3 covers 12 residues.